These 30 T cell receptor beta chains were all obtained from the same sample, sequenced in a study of blood T cells in healthy people across ages (dated by TCRdb to between 2015 and 2016). Library method: 5' RACE. Instrument on record: Illumina HiSeq 2500. A second roughly 7 to 11 cycle PCR used a sample-barcoded 5' primer and a J-beta primer mix. In-frame beta chains were kept once TCRdb had trimmed the public reads at Q25 with fastp and called clones with MiXCR. Identical CDR3 proteins give one entry, which carries the most common genes and DNA. This sample gives 500,000 to 600,000 distinct CDR3 sequences in total; 27% of them show up just once. Approximately 18% of the sample is held by the ten biggest clonotypes. The sequencing sample was made of blood. The source of these receptors is a woman in her 70s in good health.

The chain has TRBV7-2 and TRBJ1-3; possibly TRBD1 for D (6 bases). The germline gives CDR1 SGHTA, CDR2 FQGNSA. The V end was cut by 5 bases, the J end by 2 bases, with 19 bases between. This CDR3 has 17 amino acids. CDR3 coding DNA: TGTGCCAGCAGCCGTCCCCCTGGGGGGGCTGCTGGAAACACCATATATTTT. Amino acid sequence: CASSRPPGGAAGNTIYF.

The chain has TRBV6-1 and TRBJ1-2; no clear D gene. The V gene lost 4 bases and the J gene lost 2 bases, with 11 bases spanning the gap. Germline loops: CDR1 MNHNS, CDR2 SASEGT. This CDR3 is built from 14 residues. DNA for the CDR3: TGTGCCAGCAGTGGGACCACCTCCAACTATGGCTACACCTTC. This sequence encodes CASSGTTSNYGYTF.

This chain uses TRBV7-8 with TRBJ1-6; D gene ambiguous. The CDR3 totals 13 residues. Between the trimmed V and J ends, which lost 2 bases and 7 bases, there was a span of 6 bases. The germline V gene has CDR1 SGHVS and CDR2 FQNEAQ. The CDR3 DNA reads as TGTGCCAGCAGCTTACGTTCGAATTCACCCCTCCACTTT. This codes for CASSLRSNSPLHF.

This chain uses TRBV20-1 with TRBJ2-7; maybe TRBD1 (5 bases). CDR3 size: 12 residues. The V gene lost 4 bases and the J gene lost 2 bases, with 9 bases spanning the gap. CDR1 is DFQATT, CDR2 SNEGSKA, per germline (reference sequence). The CDR3 DNA sequence: TGCAGTGCTATGGCAGGGACCTACGAGCAGTACTTC. This translates into CSAMAGTYEQYF.

This clonotype occurred a few times. V is TRBV7-2 and J is TRBJ2-7; D is unresolved. The CDR3 is 15 amino acids. Germline V gene data show CDR1 as SGHTA and CDR2 as FQGNSA. V lost 2 bases and J 2 bases, leaving 13 bases between the germline ends. CDR3 region: CASSLNGVLPYEQYF. CDR3 in DNA: TGTGCCAGCAGCTTAAATGGGGTCCTCCCCTACGAGCAGTACTTC.

For this clonotype: This CDR3 is missing its conserved last phenylalanine or tryptophan, likely due to a read error. This chain connects TRBV28 to TRBJ1-2; D remains unclear. Trimming stripped 5 bases from V and 0 bases from J, with 10 bases between. The germline CDR1 and CDR2 sequences are MDHEN and SYDVKM. This CDR3 spans 14 amino acids. CDR3 residues: CASSPGGANYGYTS. CDR3 nucleotides: TGTGCCAGCAGTCCCGGTGGTGCTAACTATGGCTACACCTCC.

The V gene is TRBV9, the J gene TRBJ2-1; 8 positions agree with TRBD2. The CDR3 length is 17 residues. Germline CDR1 and CDR2: SGDLS and YYNGEE. The V gene end was trimmed by 0 bases and the J gene end by 0 bases; junction bases not matched to a gene: 5. For the CDR3, the DNA is TGTGCCAGCAGCGTAGATCGAGCGGGGGACTCCTACAATGAGCAGTTCTTC. Amino acids: CASSVDRAGDSYNEQFF.

V is TRBV4-3 and J is TRBJ1-5, with D possibly TRBD1 on 5 matching bases. Germline V gives CDR1 LGHNA, CDR2 YSLEER. This CDR3 region has 15 residues. Trimming stripped 2 bases from V and 3 bases from J, with 11 bases between. The CDR3 spells CASSQFLGDNQPQHF. CDR3 nucleotides: TGCGCCAGCAGCCAATTTTTAGGGGACAATCAGCCCCAGCATTTT.

This clonotype has a handful of counts. The chain has TRBV12-3 or TRBV12-4 and TRBJ1-1; no reliable D call. CDR3 length: 14 residues. The V gene lost 3 bases and the J gene lost 4 bases, with 12 bases spanning the gap. CDR3 amino acids: CASSFLPPGTEAFF. In DNA, the CDR3 is TGTGCCAGCAGTTTTTTACCTCCCGGCACTGAAGCTTTCTTT.

The V call is TRBV20-1, the J call TRBJ2-7, with D perhaps TRBD2 (6 bases). Germline CDR1 is DFQATT and CDR2 is SNEGSKA (reference sequence). V lost 6 bases, J lost 5 bases, and 17 bases lay in between. The length of the CDR3 is 13 residues. The CDR3 nucleotides read TGCAGTGCGGGCGGGGATTCCACCCACGAGCAGTACTTC. It specifies CSAGGDSTHEQYF.

This clonotype came up many times. The V and J genes are TRBV11-2 and TRBJ2-5; D is unclear. Near its end, the DNA agrees better with TRBJ2-1, so the J call may be wrong. The germline V gene has CDR1 SGHAT and CDR2 FQNNGV. The CDR3 runs 11 residues. The CDR3 nucleotides are TGTGCCAGCAGCTTACAAAATGAGCAGTTCTTC. The encoded protein is CASSLQNEQFF.

This clonotype was seen a few times. The chain links TRBV2 to TRBJ2-2, with 9 nucleotides matching TRBD1. In germline, CDR1 is SNHLY, CDR2 FYNNEI. Trimming cost V 11 bases and J 2 bases; bases outside gene matches: 9. The CDR3 is 15 residues long. The CDR3 sequence is CAFGGQGSNTGELFF. The DNA of the CDR3 is TGTGCCTTCGGGGGACAGGGATCCAACACCGGGGAGCTGTTTTTT.

This clonotype was observed a few times. The chain is built from TRBV7-3 and TRBJ1-1; D is unclear. Germline values: CDR1 SGHTA, CDR2 FQGTGA. The germline V and J ends were trimmed by 4 bases and 0 bases, with 12 bases remaining between them. The CDR3 has 15 residues. CDR3 region: CASSSYGGLNTEAFF. CDR3 bases: TGTGCCAGCAGCTCCTATGGAGGTTTGAACACTGAAGCTTTCTTT.

This chain links TRBV5-1 with TRBJ2-4, with D unclear. The CDR3 sequence is 16 residues long. Germline V CDR1 and CDR2: SGHRS, YFSETQ. V was trimmed by 0 bases and J by 3 bases, leaving 13 bases between them. The CDR3 DNA follows: TGCGCCAGCAGCTTGGATGGGGTTGCTATCAAAAACATTCAGTACTTC. Encoded protein: CASSLDGVAIKNIQYF.

The J gene is TRBJ2-7, the V gene TRBV5-1; D possibly corresponds to TRBD1 (5 bases). V lost 0 bases and J lost 2, with 9 bases in between. The germline gives CDR1 SGHRS, CDR2 YFSETQ. CDR3 length equals 14 residues. CDR3 residues: CASSLEARAYEQYF. CDR3 nucleotide sequence: TGCGCCAGCAGCTTGGAGGCCAGGGCCTACGAGCAGTACTTC.

V is TRBV18 and J is TRBJ1-2; no clear D. This CDR3 has 14 amino acids. Per the germline V gene, CDR1 is KGHSH and CDR2 is LQKENI. V shed 3 bases and J shed 4 bases, with 12 bases lying between them. CDR3 sequence: CASSPPRGTYGYTF. In DNA form, the CDR3 reads TGTGCCAGCTCACCTCCGCGAGGAACCTATGGCTACACCTTC.

This clonotype was detected only a few times. The CDR3 here is CAGTSTGNQPQHF. The CDR3 nucleotides read TGTGCGGGGACATCAACAGGCAATCAGCCCCAGCATTTT. The V and J genes are TRBV6-6 and TRBJ1-5, with D possibly being TRBD1 (6 bases). CDR1 and CDR2 from the germline V gene are MNHNY and SVGAGI (reference sequence). The CDR3 is made up of 13 amino acids.

This clonotype was detected many times. The chain links TRBV10-3 to TRBJ2-7; D perhaps matches TRBD2 (6 bases). This CDR3 has 15 residues. Trimming took 6 bases from V and 4 from J, leaving 19 bases between them. CDR1 and CDR2 from the germline V gene are ENHRY and SYGVKD. Here the CDR3 DNA reads TGTGCCATCAGGGGACTGTCCAGCGGCACGTACGAGCAGTACTTC. Residues: CAIRGLSSGTYEQYF.

V is TRBV7-6 and J is TRBJ1-2, with D possibly TRBD1 on 5 matching bases. V gave up 6 bases and J gave up 6 bases, with 11 bases separating them. Per the germline V gene, CDR1 is SGHVS and CDR2 is FNYEAQ. The CDR3 spans 12 residues. The CDR3: CASSSQGHGYTF. The CDR3, as DNA: TGTGCCAGCAGTTCCCAGGGCCATGGCTACACCTTC.

This clonotype was picked up one time. The chain recombines TRBV6-2 or TRBV6-3 with TRBJ2-1, with 9 bases that match TRBD1. CDR1 is MNHEY and CDR2 is SVGEGT in the germline V gene. The ends lost 4 bases at V and 5 bases at J; junction bases unmatched: 9. The CDR3 totals 16 residues. In DNA form, the CDR3 reads TGTGCCAGCAGTTCGCCTACAGGGGGCTCACACAATGAGCAGTTCTTC. This translates into CASSSPTGGSHNEQFF.

The rearrangement joins TRBV12-3 or TRBV12-4 to TRBJ2-1, with D perhaps matching TRBD2 (7 bases). The CDR3 totals 15 residues. The V and J ends lost 5 bases and 2 bases respectively, with 13 bases between them. The chain's CDR3 is CASSMGGGPYNEQFF. The CDR3 DNA reads as TGTGCCAGCAGTATGGGCGGGGGCCCCTACAATGAGCAGTTCTTC.

This clonotype appeared a single time. At one boundary the junction diverges from the germline segment, which might be a read error. This sequence joins TRBV5-1 and TRBJ1-4, with D possibly being TRBD1 (5 bases). The V gene's germline CDR1 is SGHRS and CDR2 YFSETQ. The CDR3 covers 15 residues. CDR3 bases: TGCGCCAGCAGCAGTACCGGGACGGATAATGAGAAACTGTTTTTT. Protein product: CASSSTGTDNEKLFF. Looking up the rest from reference TRBV5-1 and TRBJ1-4 gives the full variable domain: KAGVTQTPRYLIKTRGQQVTLSCSPISGHRSVSWYQQTPGQGLQFLFEYFSETQRNKGNFPGRFSGRQFSNSRSEMNVSTLELGDSALYLCASSSTGTDNEKLFFGSGTQLSVL.

This clonotype has only a few counts. This chain links TRBV7-6 with TRBJ2-5; the D gene is possibly TRBD1 (6 bases). V lost 0 bases and J lost 11, with 16 bases in between. Germline CDR1 reads SGHVS; CDR2 reads FNYEAQ. The CDR3 has 14 residues. CDR3 residues: CASSLANGGDAQYF. The CDR3 DNA sequence: TGTGCCAGCAGCTTAGCGAATGGGGGCGACGCGCAGTACTTC.

The chain carries TRBV20-1 and TRBJ2-5; D is unclear. The J call is uncertain, as TRBJ2-7 better fits the DNA end. The CDR3 length is 11 residues. CDR1 DFQATT and CDR2 SNEGSKA come from the germline V gene (reference sequence). Written as DNA, the CDR3 is TGCAGTGCGAGGCTCAGAAACGAGCAGTACTTC. Its translation: CSARLRNEQYF.

In its sample, this clonotype was seen many times. An end of the junction differs from the germline gene, which may be a read error. V usage is TRBV4-3 and J usage is TRBJ2-1; TRBD1 matches at 7 bases. Per germline, CDR1 LGHNA and CDR2 YSLEER. The CDR3 runs 15 residues. The CDR3 bases are TGCGCCAGCGGCCAGGGACAGTCTACCTTGAATGAGCAGTTCTTC. This encodes CASGQGQSTLNEQFF.

The chain has TRBV6-1 and TRBJ2-6; possibly TRBD1 or TRBD2 for D (5 bases each). CDR3 length: 14 amino acids. Germline CDR1 is MNHNS and CDR2 is SASEGT. V gave up 9 bases and J gave up 0 bases, with 9 bases separating them. CDR3 loop: CASGGLSGANVLTF. The CDR3 DNA reads as TGTGCCAGTGGGGGTCTCTCTGGGGCCAACGTCCTGACTTTC.

This clonotype has ten or more counts. The V call is TRBV29-1, the J call TRBJ2-3; D is possibly TRBD2 (5 bases). Germline assignment: CDR1 SQVTM and CDR2 ANQGSEA. V lost 6 bases to trimming and J lost 6 bases, with 16 bases between them. The CDR3 loop spans 13 amino acids. DNA for the CDR3: TGCAGCGTGACGGGTCTAGCATCGGATACGCAGTATTTT. Residues: CSVTGLASDTQYF.

This chain connects TRBV6-5 to TRBJ2-5; TRBD1 matches 9 bases. Germline V lookup: CDR1 MNHEY, CDR2 SVGAGI. V was pared by 5 bases and J by 9 bases, with 10 bases of the junction left unmatched. The CDR3 sequence is 14 residues long. The CDR3, as DNA: TGTGCCAGCAGTCCAGAAACAGGGGGCTGGCCCCAGTACTTC. It yields the protein CASSPETGGWPQYF.

This chain uses TRBV18 with TRBJ2-5; perhaps TRBD1 as D (6 bases). The germline V gene encodes CDR1 KGHSH and CDR2 LQKENI. Trimming cost V 4 bases and J 3 bases, with 12 bases left between them. This CDR3 is 14 amino acids long. The DNA for the CDR3 is TGTGCCAGCTCACTTTACGAGGGGGAAGAGACCCAGTACTTC. The encoded protein is CASSLYEGEETQYF.

As DNA, the CDR3 is TGTGCCAGCAGCCCCCGAGGGGGGATTGAAAAACTGTTTTTT. Residues: CASSPRGGIEKLFF. The chain couples TRBV3-1 to TRBJ1-4; D is possibly TRBD1 (6 bases). CDR3 size: 14 residues. V lost 4 bases and J lost 7, with 13 bases in between. From germline, CDR1 is LGHDT and CDR2 YNNKEL (reference sequence). Filled out from reference TRBV3-1 and TRBJ1-4, the complete variable domain reads DTAVSQTPKYLVTQMGNDKSIKCEQNLGHDTMYWYKQDSKKFLKIMFSYNNKELIINETVPNRFSPKSPDKAHLNLHINSLELGDSAVYFCASSPRGGIEKLFFGSGTQLSVL.